What follows are 4 T cell receptor beta chains derived from one specimen sequenced in a study of blood T cell repertoires in COVID-19 (dated by TCRdb to the early 2020s). Libraries were made using the immunoSEQ multiplex PCR assay. TCRdb's version of the immuneACCESS table is confined to in-frame rearrangements and falls short of the full clone set. An unresolved V gene accounts for under half of the shortfall where checked; the remainder is of unknown origin. This sample is represented by roughly 330,000 clones; 70% to 90% of them were singletons. The ten biggest clones cover 8% to 13% of the sample. The sample was PBMCs or T cells enriched from blood (not recorded which). Source of these receptors: a woman between 18 and 30 years old who had recovered from COVID-19.

The V call is TRBV11-2, the J call TRBJ1-2; D remains unclear. Germline-derived CDR1 and CDR2 are SGHAT and FQNNGV. Trimming removed 3 bases at V and 6 bases at J, with 17 bases between. The CDR3 runs to 15 residues. CDR3 residues: CASSFVRFDANGYTF. Written as DNA, the CDR3 is TGTGCCAGCAGCTTTGTTCGTTTCGATGCTAATGGCTACACCTTC.

The rearrangement joins TRBV6-5 to TRBJ2-5, with 8 bases that match TRBD1. The germline gives CDR1 MNHEY, CDR2 SVGAGI. The junction had 5 bases not matched to a gene; V was cut back by 7 bases and J by 4 bases. The CDR3 covers 13 residues. As DNA, the CDR3 is TGTGCCAGCACCCGGACAGGGTTAGAGACCCAGTACTTC. Translating gives CASTRTGLETQYF.

The V gene is TRBV7-2, the J gene TRBJ2-1; 13 positions agree with TRBD2. The CDR3 has 16 residues. V shed 5 bases and J 10 bases; nucleotides not matched to a gene: 11. CDR1 SGHTA and CDR2 FQGNSA come from the germline V gene. CDR3 in amino acids: CASSLSGTSGISEQFF. The CDR3 DNA sequence: TGTGCCAGCAGCCTAAGCGGGACTAGCGGGATCAGCGAGCAGTTCTTC.

The V call is TRBV7-9, the J call TRBJ1-2; 9 bases map to TRBD1. V shed 4 bases and J 0 bases; nucleotides not matched to a gene: 6. In germline, CDR1 is SEHNR, CDR2 FQNEAQ (reference sequence). CDR3 length: 16 amino acids. The CDR3 region is CASSSSRQGANYGYTF. Here the CDR3 DNA reads TGTGCCAGCAGCTCCTCACGACAGGGGGCTAACTATGGCTACACCTTC.